This T cell receptor (beta chain) was sequenced in a study of T cell repertoires in cytomegalovirus infection. About the study: Public TCR beta signatures were indicative of both CMV infection and a matching HLA type. Study-wide results and caveats: Cumulated frequencies of public TCR beta families served to identify carriers of CMV plus the relevant HLA. Dominating the ex vivo response were HLA-C-restricted CMV-specific TCR beta clonotypes.

The germline V gene has CDR1 SGHTA and CDR2 FQGNSA. V gave up 8 bases and J gave up 3 bases; unmatched junction bases: 11. The CDR3 spans 16 residues. From the reads, TCRdb called clonotypes with MiXCR, one entry per CDR3 protein. The data contain approximately 97,000 distinct CDR3 sequences, approximately 15% of them singletons. This clonotype was seen more than once but under ten times. Its antigen is not identified. The rearrangement links TRBV7-2 to TRBJ2-3; TRBD2 matches at 10 bases. This TCR came from a human donor in good health (CMV status not recorded). Some clones in this sample may be carry-over from other donors' samples. Sequencing was performed on PBMCs. The CDR3 DNA follows: TGTGCCAGCGTCCTAGCGGGGGAGAGGTTGACAGATACGCAGTATTTT. Translated: CASVLAGERLTDTQYF.